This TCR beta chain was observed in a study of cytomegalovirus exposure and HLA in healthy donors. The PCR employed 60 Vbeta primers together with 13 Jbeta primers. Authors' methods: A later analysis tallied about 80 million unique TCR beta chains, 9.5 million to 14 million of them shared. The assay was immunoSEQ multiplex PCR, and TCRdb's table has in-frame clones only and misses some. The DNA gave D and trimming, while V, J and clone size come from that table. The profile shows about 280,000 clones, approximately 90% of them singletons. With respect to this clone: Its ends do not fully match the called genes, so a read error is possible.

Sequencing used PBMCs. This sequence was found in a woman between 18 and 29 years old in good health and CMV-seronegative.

CDR3 protein: CSSSSLPGQGGRSTYEQYF. The CDR3 DNA reads as TGTTCCAGCAGCTCCTTACCGGGACAGGGGGGCAGGTCGACCTACGAGCAGTACTTC. This chain links TRBV7-9 with TRBJ2-7, with 11 bases lining up with TRBD1. This CDR3 spans 19 amino acids. The germline V gene has CDR1 SEHNR and CDR2 FQNEAQ (reference sequence).